These 8 T cell receptor beta chains originate from one sample sequenced in a study of T cells in Graves' hyperthyroidism and ophthalmopathy. TCR beta CDR3 region amplification was performed from RNA transcripts. Researchers ran a first-round RT-PCR on the TCR CDR3 using the HTBI primer set. TCRdb passed the multiplex PCR reads through MiXCR, listing each CDR3 protein once. The sample shows hundreds of thousands of distinct CDR3 sequences, 16% of them seen only once. Material for sequencing was blood. The receptors come from a woman under 30 with Graves' hyperthyroidism.

This clonotype was counted between two and nine times. The genes are TRBV6-1 and TRBJ1-1, with a tentative D call TRBD1 (6 bases). The CDR3 totals 14 residues. Germline V CDR1 and CDR2: MNHNS, SASEGT. Trimming took 5 bases from V and 4 from J, leaving 14 bases between them. DNA of the CDR3: TGTGCCAGCAGTTTTCAGGGGCAGGGCACTGAAGCTTTCTTT. Its translation: CASSFQGQGTEAFF.

This clonotype appeared many times. V usage is TRBV24-1 and J usage is TRBJ2-3; 7 bases line up with TRBD2. The CDR3 extends over 14 amino acids. Germline V gene sequence: CDR1 KGHDR, CDR2 SFDVKD. V gave up 7 bases and J gave up 2 bases; unmatched junction bases: 5. CDR3 sequence: CATRQAGTTDTQYF. As DNA, the CDR3 is TGTGCCACCAGACAAGCGGGGACCACAGATACGCAGTATTTT.

This clonotype was recorded once. The chain joins TRBV3-1 to TRBJ2-4; 7 bases match TRBD1. The CDR3 has 15 residues. V shed 4 bases, J shed 9 bases, and the junction held 12 bases outside the gene matches. CDR1 is LGHDT, CDR2 YNNKEL, per germline (reference sequence). In DNA, the CDR3 is TGTGCCAGCAGCCGAGAACAGGGGCCGGTGAGCATTCAGTACTTC. It translates to CASSREQGPVSIQYF.

In its sample, this clonotype was seen many times. The chain couples TRBV5-5 to TRBJ1-2; D might be TRBD1 (5 bases). V lost 2 bases and J lost 10, with 12 bases in between. CDR1 SGHKS and CDR2 YYEKEE come from the germline V gene (reference sequence). The CDR3 has 12 residues. The CDR3: CASSLGPGFYTF. The CDR3 bases are TGTGCCAGCAGCTTAGGTCCAGGGTTCTACACCTTC.

The table lists this clonotype with many counts. The chain employs TRBV27 and TRBJ1-2; no reliable D call. The germline V and J ends were trimmed by 6 bases and 4 bases, with 15 bases remaining between them. From germline, CDR1 is MNHEY and CDR2 SMNVEV (reference sequence). The CDR3 runs 14 residues. The DNA of the CDR3 is TGTGCCAGCAGGCCCAGGACCTACTCCTATGGCTACACCTTC. Amino acid sequence: CASRPRTYSYGYTF.

V gene TRBV20-1 combines with J gene TRBJ2-1; D possibly corresponds to TRBD1 (6 bases). Trimming removed 4 bases at V and 6 bases at J, with 13 bases between. This CDR3 has 13 residues. Germline CDR1 reads DFQATT; CDR2 reads SNEGSKA (reference sequence). CDR3 nucleotide sequence: TGCAGTGCTACAGGGGCGGGTATCAATGAGCAGTTCTTC. This sequence encodes CSATGAGINEQFF.

Of note for this clonotype: The junction does not match germline at one end; this may be a read error. V usage is TRBV6-6 and J usage is TRBJ2-1, with D maybe TRBD2 (5 bases). CDR1 and CDR2 (germline): MNHNY, SVGAGI (reference sequence). The CDR3 is 18 residues long. The CDR3: CASSDSHKRMSSYNEQFF. The CDR3 DNA reads as TGTGCCAGCAGTGACTCGCATAAGCGGATGAGCTCCTACAATGAGCAGTTCTTC.

This chain uses TRBV19 with TRBJ2-3, with TRBD2 matching 7 bases. The ends lost 4 bases at V and 0 bases at J; junction bases unmatched: 4. Germline V lookup: CDR1 LNHDA, CDR2 SQIVND (reference sequence). There are 15 residues in the CDR3. The DNA of the CDR3 is TGTGCCAGTAGTACAGCGGGACGGAGCACAGATACGCAGTATTTT. Its translation is CASSTAGRSTDTQYF.